The TCR beta chain described here comes from a study of cytomegalovirus exposure and HLA in healthy donors. The study, taken as a whole, reports: Later on, an analysis tied approximately 15,000 TCR beta sequences to HLA alleles at 0.05 false discovery rate.

This clone was counted between two and nine times. The antigen is not known. With 7 bases removed from V and 2 bases from J, the gap between germline ends came to 11 bases. The germline V gene encodes CDR1 SGHVS and CDR2 FQNEAQ. This CDR3 comprises 14 residues. PCR was performed using 60 Vbeta and 13 Jbeta primers. Libraries were prepared by immunoSEQ multiplex PCR; TCRdb keeps only in-frame clonotypes and omits some of them. The sample yields around 150,000 clones, approximately 81% seen once. Sequencing was performed on PBMCs. V and J are TRBV7-8 and TRBJ1-4; the D is unclear. The TCR originated in a man aged 18-30 years in good health and CMV-seropositive. Here the CDR3 DNA reads TGTGCCAGCACCCCTTCCCGGACTAATGAAAAACTGTTTTTT. Translation: CASTPSRTNEKLFF.